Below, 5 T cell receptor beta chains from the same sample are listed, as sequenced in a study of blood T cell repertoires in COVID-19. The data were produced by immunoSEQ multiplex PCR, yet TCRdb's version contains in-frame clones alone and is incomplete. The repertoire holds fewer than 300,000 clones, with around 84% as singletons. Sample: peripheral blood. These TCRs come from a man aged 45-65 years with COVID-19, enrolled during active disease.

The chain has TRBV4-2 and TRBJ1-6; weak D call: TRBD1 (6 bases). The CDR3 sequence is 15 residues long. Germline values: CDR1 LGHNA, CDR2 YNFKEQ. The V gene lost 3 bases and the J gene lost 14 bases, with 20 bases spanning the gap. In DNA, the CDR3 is TGTGCCAGCAGCCAGGACCCCCGGGACACGGGAACCCTCCACTTT. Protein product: CASSQDPRDTGTLHF.

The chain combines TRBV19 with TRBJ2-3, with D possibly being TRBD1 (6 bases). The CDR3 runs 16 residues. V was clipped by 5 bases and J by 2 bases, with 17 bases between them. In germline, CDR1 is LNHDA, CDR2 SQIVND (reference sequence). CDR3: CASSLRGQTFTDTQYF. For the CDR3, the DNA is TGTGCCAGTAGTCTCCGGGGACAAACCTTCACAGATACGCAGTATTTT.

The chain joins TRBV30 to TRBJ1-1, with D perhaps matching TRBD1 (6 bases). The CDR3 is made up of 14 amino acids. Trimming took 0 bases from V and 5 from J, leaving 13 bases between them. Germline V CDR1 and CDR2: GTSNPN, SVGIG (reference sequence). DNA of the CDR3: TGTGCCTGGAGTGTATCTGGGGGCGGAACTGAAGCTTTCTTT. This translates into CAWSVSGGGTEAFF.

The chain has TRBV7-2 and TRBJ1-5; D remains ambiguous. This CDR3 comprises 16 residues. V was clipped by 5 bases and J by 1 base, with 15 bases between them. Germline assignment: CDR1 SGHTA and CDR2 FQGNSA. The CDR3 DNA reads TGTGCCAGCAGCCTTAGCGGATGGGGAAGCAATCAGCCCCAGCATTTT. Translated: CASSLSGWGSNQPQHF.

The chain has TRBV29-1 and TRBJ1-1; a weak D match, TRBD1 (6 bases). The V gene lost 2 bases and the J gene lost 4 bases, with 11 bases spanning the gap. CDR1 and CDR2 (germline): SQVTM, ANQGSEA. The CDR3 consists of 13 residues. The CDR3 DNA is TGCAGCGTTGAAAGGGGGACGGGCACTGAAGCTTTCTTT. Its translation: CSVERGTGTEAFF.